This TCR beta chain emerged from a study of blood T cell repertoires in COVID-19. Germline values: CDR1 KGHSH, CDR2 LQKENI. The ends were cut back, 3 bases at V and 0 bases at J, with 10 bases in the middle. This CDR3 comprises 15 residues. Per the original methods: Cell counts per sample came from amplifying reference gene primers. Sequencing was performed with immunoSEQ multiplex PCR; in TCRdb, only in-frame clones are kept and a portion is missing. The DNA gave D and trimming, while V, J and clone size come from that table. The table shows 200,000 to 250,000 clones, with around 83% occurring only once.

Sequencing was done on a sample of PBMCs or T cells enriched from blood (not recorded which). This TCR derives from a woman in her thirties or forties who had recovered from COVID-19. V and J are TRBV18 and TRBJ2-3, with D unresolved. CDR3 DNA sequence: TGTGCCAGCTCACCCCGGCAGGCTAGCACAGATACGCAGTATTTT. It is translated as CASSPRQASTDTQYF.